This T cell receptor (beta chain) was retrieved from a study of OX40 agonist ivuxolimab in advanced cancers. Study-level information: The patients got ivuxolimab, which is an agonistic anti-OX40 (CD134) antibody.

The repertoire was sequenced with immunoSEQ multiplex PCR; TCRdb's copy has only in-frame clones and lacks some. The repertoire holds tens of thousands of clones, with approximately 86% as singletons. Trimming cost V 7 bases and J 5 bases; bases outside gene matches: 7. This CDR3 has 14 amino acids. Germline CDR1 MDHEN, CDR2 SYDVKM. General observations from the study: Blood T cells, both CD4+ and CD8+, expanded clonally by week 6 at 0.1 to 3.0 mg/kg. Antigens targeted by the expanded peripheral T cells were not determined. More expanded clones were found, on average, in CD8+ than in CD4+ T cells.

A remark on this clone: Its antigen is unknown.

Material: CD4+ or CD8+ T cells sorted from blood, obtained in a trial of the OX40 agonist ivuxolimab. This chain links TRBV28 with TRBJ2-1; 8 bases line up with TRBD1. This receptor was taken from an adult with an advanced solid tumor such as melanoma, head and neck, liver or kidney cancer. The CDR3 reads CASIPGGGNNEQFF. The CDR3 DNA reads TGTGCCAGCATCCCAGGGGGCGGAAACAATGAGCAGTTCTTC.